This T cell receptor beta chain was sequenced in a study of post-analysis software for immune sequencing data. On the study more broadly: Several disease courses (relapsing-remitting, secondary progressive and progressive-relapsing) of multiple sclerosis were included. Findings and limits, study-wide: Samples from a shared batch, those prepared together, strongly co-clustered by F measure. Relative to controls, patients had five TRBV segments at higher frequency, with TRBV5-6, TRBV5-1 and TRBV20-1 among these.

This CDR3 has 15 amino acids. The V and J ends lost 3 bases and 1 base, in that order; junction bases with no gene match: 9. Germline V gene lookup returns CDR1 DFQATT and CDR2 SNEGSKA (reference sequence). As regards this clonotype: What it binds is unknown.

Presence of unique molecular identifiers characterized the TCR beta cDNA libraries. TCRdb ran MiXCR on the PCR reads and lists one entry per CDR3 protein. The sample has 750,000 to 950,000 distinct CDR3 sequences; 46% are singletons. This clonotype was obtained from a girl between 5 and 17 years old with multiple sclerosis. The chain links TRBV20-1 to TRBJ2-7; TRBD1 matches at 7 bases. The sequenced sample consisted of blood. This CDR3 is CSARQTGVGSYEQYF. CDR3 DNA sequence: TGCAGTGCTAGGCAAACAGGGGTTGGGTCCTACGAGCAGTACTTC.